The entry below describes one TCR beta chain. The germline gives CDR1 MGHDK, CDR2 SYGVNS. V was clipped by 3 bases and J by 1 base, with 13 bases between them. CDR3 length: 15 amino acids. The data were obtained in a study of CD8+ T cells in alopecia areata. Sequencing templates came from extracted RNA that was reverse transcribed into cDNA. Profiling relied on immunoSEQ multiplex PCR, and the TCRdb table lists in-frame clones only, not all of them. The repertoire includes 200,000 to 250,000 clones, 50% to 70% of them detected once, and approximately 0.5% sits in the top ten. Sorting of PBMCs yielded the CD4+ and CD8+ T cells.

The clonotype was recovered from a human donor with alopecia areata. This chain connects TRBV25-1 to TRBJ2-7; D is ambiguous. The sample was CD4+ T cells sorted from blood, taken at week 0. Written as DNA, the CDR3 is TGTGCCAGCAGTGATCCCCATGGCAGGTCCTACGAGCAGTACTTC. Residues: CASSDPHGRSYEQYF.